This T cell receptor beta chain comes out of a study of blood T cell repertoires in COVID-19. Study-level background: The origin of the acute and convalescent COVID-19 samples was the United States, Italy and Spain. Sample material is recorded as cDNA or gDNA derived from T cells, B-cell-depleted T cells, or PBMCs.

Trimming pared 1 base from V and 1 base from J, leaving 5 bases between. This CDR3 comprises 13 residues. Germline assignment: CDR1 SGHTS and CDR2 YDEGEE. Study processing details: Amplifying reference gene primers gave estimates of nucleated cell counts. Clones were read by immunoSEQ multiplex PCR, and TCRdb kept only the in-frame ones, dropping some. V and J calls plus clone size are reproduced from that table; the DNA served to infer D and trimming. The sample contains 250,000 to 350,000 clones, 89% of which appear only once. The J gene is TRBJ2-5, the V gene TRBV5-8; D remains ambiguous. The TCR originated in a young man who had recovered from COVID-19. Sequencing was carried out using peripheral blood. CDR3 sequence: CASSLSSQETQYF. In DNA form, the CDR3 reads TGTGCCAGCAGCTTGTCGAGCCAAGAGACCCAGTACTTC.